What follows are 19 T cell receptor beta chains derived from one specimen sequenced in a study of T cells in Graves' hyperthyroidism and ophthalmopathy. Researchers took RNA transcripts and amplified the TCR beta CDR3 regions from them. The HTBI primer set drove a first-round RT-PCR of the TCR CDR3. One entry per CDR3 protein, called by TCRdb with MiXCR from the multiplex PCR reads. The table has about 700,000 distinct CDR3 sequences, approximately 42% seen once. Sequences were obtained from peripheral blood or thyroid tissue (not recorded which). Every receptor here comes from an adult man with Graves' disease, either hyperthyroidism or ophthalmopathy (not recorded which).

This clonotype was counted only a few times. The chain links TRBV14 to TRBJ1-2; D remains ambiguous. Germline V CDR1 and CDR2: SGHDN, FVKESK. The CDR3 extends over 13 amino acids. Trimming took off 6 bases at V and 4 bases at J, with 12 bases between the two ends. CDR3: CASSWVGTYGYTF. The DNA of the CDR3 is TGTGCCAGCAGTTGGGTCGGAACCTATGGCTACACCTTC.

This clonotype was seen at least ten times. The J gene is TRBJ1-6, the V gene TRBV20-1, with no clear D. The CDR3 sequence is 14 residues long. Germline assignment: CDR1 DFQATT and CDR2 SNEGSKA (reference sequence). V was cut by 4 bases and J by 8 bases, with 15 bases left in between. CDR3 sequence: CSATDRTLYSPLHF. CDR3 DNA: TGCAGTGCTACTGACCGGACGTTATATTCACCCCTCCACTTT.

The chain links TRBV20-1 to TRBJ1-5; TRBD1 might be the D (5 bases). The V and J ends lost 6 bases and 0 bases respectively, with 12 bases between them. The CDR3 is 14 amino acids. Germline CDR1 is DFQATT and CDR2 is SNEGSKA (reference sequence). In DNA, the CDR3 is TGCAGTGCAGGGACTTTCCATAGCAATCAGCCCCAGCATTTT. This sequence encodes CSAGTFHSNQPQHF.

Of note for this clonotype: One junction end disagrees with the germline gene, perhaps due to a read error. This chain links TRBV10-3 with TRBJ1-5; D unresolved. The V gene's germline CDR1 is ENHRY and CDR2 SYGVKD. There are 14 residues in the CDR3. CDR3 loop: CASSLSWSNQPQHF. The CDR3 DNA follows: TGTGCCAGCAGTTTATCATGGAGCAATCAGCCCCAGCATTTT.

This clonotype appeared many times. The rearrangement links TRBV5-1 to TRBJ1-1, with D unclear. The germline gives CDR1 SGHRS, CDR2 YFSETQ. The CDR3 contains 16 residues. V lost 0 bases and J 0 bases, leaving 12 bases between the germline ends. The CDR3 here is CASSLATGNMNTEAFF. CDR3 bases: TGCGCCAGCAGCTTGGCCACGGGAAACATGAACACTGAAGCTTTCTTT.

The genes are TRBV2 and TRBJ2-2; D unresolved. This CDR3 has 15 residues. The germline V and J ends were trimmed by 2 bases and 4 bases, with 11 bases remaining between them. Germline V gene lookup returns CDR1 SNHLY and CDR2 FYNNEI. The CDR3 here is CASSERNGVTGELFF. As DNA, the CDR3 is TGTGCCAGCAGTGAAAGAAATGGGGTCACCGGGGAGCTGTTTTTT.

On this clonotype: One end of the junction is discordant with germline, which a read error may explain. V is TRBV7-2 and J is TRBJ1-1, with D unclear. This CDR3 spans 14 amino acids. The germline V gene encodes CDR1 SGHTA and CDR2 FQGNSA. The CDR3 region is CASSLDVLNTVAFF. The CDR3 nucleotides are TGTGCCAGCAGCTTAGACGTATTGAACACTGTAGCTTTCTTT.

The table lists this clonotype with a count of one. The V call is TRBV7-8, the J call TRBJ1-5; D unclear. Trimming left V 6 bases short and J 4 bases short, with 13 bases between. Germline CDR1 is SGHVS and CDR2 is FQNEAQ. The CDR3 runs to 14 residues. The CDR3 bases are TGTGCCAGCAGTTCGGGGTGGGAAAATCAGCCCCAGCATTTT. The encoded protein is CASSSGWENQPQHF.

With regard to this clonotype: One end of the junction does not line up with germline, which may come from a read error. This sequence joins TRBV29-1 and TRBJ1-1; 9 bases line up with TRBD1. The germline gives CDR1 SQVTM, CDR2 ANQGSEA. The CDR3 is 15 residues long. In DNA form, the CDR3 reads TGTGCCTGGGACAGGGCAGAAAGGGCGAACACTGAAGCTTTCTTT. Translating gives CAWDRAERANTEAFF.

This clonotype appeared a single time. The chain carries TRBV7-3 and TRBJ2-7; D is ambiguous. Germline V gives CDR1 SGHTA, CDR2 FQGTGA. Trimming shortened V by 7 bases and J by 1 base, and 14 bases separated the two germline ends. The CDR3 spans 14 residues. Here the CDR3 reads CASNLSGVSYEQYF. Written as DNA, the CDR3 is TGTGCCAGCAATCTCTCTGGGGTATCCTACGAGCAGTACTTC.

Worth noting for this clonotype: A much larger clone differs by one base, so this may be a read error. The chain uses TRBV7-3 and TRBJ1-1; D is ambiguous. Trimming left V 0 bases short and J 3 bases short, with 8 bases between. The CDR3 totals 14 residues. CDR1 and CDR2 (germline): SGHTA, FQGTGA. The CDR3 nucleotides are TGTGCCAGCAGCTTAACCCCTGTGGACACTGAAGCTTTCTTT. As protein: CASSLTPVDTEAFF.

This clonotype appeared a few times. The DNA of the CDR3 is TGTGCCAGCAGCCCTAGGACAGGGTGGAACGAAAAACTGTTTTTT. Translated: CASSPRTGWNEKLFF. The chain carries TRBV14 and TRBJ1-4; 8 positions match TRBD1. This CDR3 is 15 amino acids long. V dropped 4 bases and J dropped 8; count of bases not matched to a gene: 9. Germline loops: CDR1 SGHDN, CDR2 FVKESK.

This clonotype was picked up a small number of times. The V and J genes are TRBV5-1 and TRBJ2-7, with 15 bases identical to TRBD2. The V gene's germline CDR1 is SGHRS and CDR2 YFSETQ. The CDR3 covers 17 residues. Trimming took 2 bases from V and 6 from J; bases not matched to a gene: 9. The CDR3 DNA is TGCGCCAGCAGCTTAGGACTAGCGGGAGGGCCTGCATTCGAGCAGTACTTC. Translation gives CASSLGLAGGPAFEQYF.

About this clonotype itself: This may arise from a read error, as a much more abundant clone is one base away. V usage is TRBV7-9 and J usage is TRBJ1-2, with 7 bases lining up with TRBD1. CDR1 and CDR2 (germline): SEHNR, FQNEAQ (reference sequence). The junction had 10 bases not matched to a gene; V was cut back by 5 bases and J by 7 bases. CDR3 length: 14 residues. As DNA, the CDR3 is TGTGCCAGCAGCGCCCACCCAGGGGGTGGTGGCTACACCTTC. It encodes CASSAHPGGGGYTF.

This clonotype was seen a handful of times. The V call is TRBV5-1, the J call TRBJ1-2, with D hard to call. The CDR3 is made up of 16 amino acids. In germline, CDR1 is SGHRS, CDR2 YFSETQ. V was trimmed by 3 bases and J by 3 bases, leaving 18 bases between them. This CDR3 reads CASSSPDTSRDYGYTF. CDR3 coding DNA: TGCGCCAGCAGCTCCCCAGACACCTCAAGAGACTATGGCTACACCTTC.

This clonotype came up many times. The J gene is TRBJ1-5, the V gene TRBV24-1, with a tentative D call TRBD1 (6 bases). CDR3 length: 14 amino acids. Deletions cut 7 bases from V and 0 bases from J, with 9 bases between. Per germline, CDR1 KGHDR and CDR2 SFDVKD. CDR3 sequence (DNA): TGTGCCACCAGCAGGACAGTTAGCAATCAGCCCCAGCATTTT. Encoded protein: CATSRTVSNQPQHF.

This clonotype was recorded a few times. V gene TRBV12-3 or TRBV12-4 combines with J gene TRBJ1-6; 11 positions agree with TRBD1. The ends lost 6 bases at V and 9 bases at J; junction bases unmatched: 7. The CDR3 length is 15 residues. The CDR3 loop reads CASRLAGTGGSPLHF. As DNA, the CDR3 is TGTGCCAGCAGACTGGCCGGGACAGGGGGTTCACCCCTCCACTTT.

The V gene is TRBV7-9, the J gene TRBJ2-3; no firm D call. CDR3 length equals 11 residues. V was cut by 7 bases and J by 3 bases, with 5 bases left in between. Germline-derived CDR1 and CDR2 are SEHNR and FQNEAQ (reference sequence). The CDR3, as DNA: TGTGCCAGCATAAGGACAGATACGCAGTATTTT. This encodes CASIRTDTQYF.

This chain links TRBV29-1 with TRBJ1-2; 7 bases map to TRBD1. The CDR3 contains 13 residues. The V gene's germline CDR1 is SQVTM and CDR2 ANQGSEA. V gave up 4 bases and J gave up 4 bases; unmatched junction bases: 6. In DNA form, the CDR3 reads TGCAGCGTTGCTACGGGACAGCCCTATGGCTACACCTTC. It yields the protein CSVATGQPYGYTF.